These 20 T cell receptor beta chains share one sample of origin, sequenced in a study of blood T cell repertoires in COVID-19 (dated by TCRdb to the early 2020s). Library construction relied on the immunoSEQ multiplex PCR assay. Imported from immuneACCESS, the table was reduced by TCRdb to in-frame sequences with V and J called. These copies leave out some clones; in studies compared against another copy, an unresolved V gene accounts for under half, and the cause of the remainder is not known. The sample table records approximately 150,000 clones; around 87% of these occur just once. Approximately 35% of the sample belongs to the ten largest clones. The sequenced sample consisted of peripheral blood. Receptors originate from a man aged 50 to 59 who had recovered from COVID-19.

The CDR3 loop reads CASSLLGHRDEQFF. The CDR3 nucleotides read TGTGCCAGCAGCTTATTAGGCCACAGGGATGAGCAGTTCTTC. This chain links TRBV7-8 with TRBJ2-1, with D perhaps matching TRBD1 (6 bases). Trimming took 2 bases from V and 8 from J, leaving 13 bases between them. The CDR3 extends over 14 amino acids. In germline, CDR1 is SGHVS, CDR2 FQNEAQ.

In this sample, this clone turned up once. This chain joins TRBV5-1 and TRBJ2-5; maybe TRBD2 (6 bases). The CDR3 runs 16 residues. Germline V lookup: CDR1 SGHRS, CDR2 YFSETQ. Trimming removed 4 bases at V and 4 bases at J, with 20 bases between. DNA of the CDR3: TGCGCCAGCAGCCTCGGGTCGGCTAGCGCATCAGAGACCCAGTACTTC. Amino acids: CASSLGSASASETQYF. Full variable domain (missing parts from reference TRBV5-1 and TRBJ2-5): KAGVTQTPRYLIKTRGQQVTLSCSPISGHRSVSWYQQTPGQGLQFLFEYFSETQRNKGNFPGRFSGRQFSNSRSEMNVSTLELGDSALYLCASSLGSASASETQYFGPGTRLLVL.

The CDR3 sequence is CASSPRPQGYNSPLHF. CDR3 sequence (DNA): TGTGCCAGCAGCCCCCGGCCTCAGGGGTATAATTCACCCCTCCACTTT. The rearrangement uses TRBV9 and TRBJ1-6; perhaps TRBD1 as D (6 bases). This CDR3 has 16 residues. V was pared by 4 bases and J by 4 bases, with 15 bases between. CDR1 is SGDLS, CDR2 YYNGEE, per germline.

The CDR3 sequence: CASRLLSGGLLTYNSPLHF. The CDR3 bases are TGTGCCAGCAGACTTCTCTCGGGGGGTCTCCTTACCTATAATTCACCCCTCCACTTT. This sequence joins TRBV27 and TRBJ1-6; D possibly corresponds to TRBD1 (5 bases). This CDR3 has 19 residues. V lost 6 bases to trimming and J lost 2 bases, with 23 bases between them. From germline, CDR1 is MNHEY and CDR2 SMNVEV (reference sequence).

The chain has TRBV4-3 and TRBJ1-3; D call uncertain. Trimming removed 0 bases from V and 2 bases from J, with 8 bases in between. CDR3 length equals 15 residues. Germline V CDR1 and CDR2: LGHNA, YSLEER. The CDR3 sequence is CASSQDRSTGNTIYF. For the CDR3, the DNA is TGCGCCAGCAGCCAAGACAGGTCGACTGGAAACACCATATATTTT.

This clone occurred once. The gene calls are TRBV18 and TRBJ2-7, with 9 bases lining up with TRBD1. J was trimmed by 5 bases and V by 4 bases; bases with no gene match: 3. The V gene's germline CDR1 is KGHSH and CDR2 LQKENI. The CDR3 consists of 13 residues. The CDR3 protein is CASSLGQGNEQYF. In DNA form, the CDR3 reads TGTGCCAGCTCACTCGGACAGGGGAACGAGCAGTACTTC.

The chain couples TRBV3-1 (or the pseudogene TRBV3-2) to TRBJ1-1, with a tentative D call TRBD1 (6 bases). CDR3 length: 14 residues. Per the germline V gene, CDR1 is LGHDT and CDR2 is YNNKEL (reference sequence). The ends were cut back, 2 bases at V and 6 bases at J, with 13 bases in the middle. As DNA, the CDR3 is TGTGCCAGCAGCCAACAGGGGATTATCGCTGAAGCTTTCTTT. Protein: CASSQQGIIAEAFF.

This clone came up a few times. The chain has TRBV6-6 and TRBJ1-5; D gene unclear. Trimming cost V 7 bases and J 1 base, with 8 bases left between them. CDR3 size: 13 residues. Looked up from germline, CDR1 is MNHNY and CDR2 is SVGAGI (reference sequence). CDR3 in DNA: TGTGCCAGCACCTCGCAGAGCAATCAGCCCCAGCATTTT. Its translation: CASTSQSNQPQHF.

This rearrangement joins TRBV7-2 to TRBJ2-5; 10 nucleotides line up with TRBD2. The germline V gene encodes CDR1 SGHTA and CDR2 FQGNSA. J gave up 5 bases and V 5 bases, and 5 bases lay outside the gene matches. The CDR3 is 14 amino acids. The chain's CDR3 is CASSPSGGAETQYF. For the CDR3, the DNA is TGTGCCAGCAGCCCCAGCGGGGGGGCGGAGACCCAGTACTTC.

The genes are TRBV19 and TRBJ2-3; D perhaps matches TRBD2 (8 bases). There are 18 residues in the CDR3. The ends were cut back, 6 bases at V and 3 bases at J, with 25 bases in the middle. Germline V gives CDR1 LNHDA, CDR2 SQIVND (reference sequence). CDR3: CASSRSGGGGGLTDTQYF. The CDR3 nucleotides are TGTGCCAGTAGCAGGAGCGGGGGAGGGGGCGGACTAACAGATACGCAGTATTTT.

CDR3 residues: CASSPLQGVTEAFF. The CDR3 nucleotides read TGTGCCAGCTCACCACTACAGGGTGTCACTGAAGCTTTCTTT. The chain has TRBV18 and TRBJ1-1; D is perhaps TRBD1 (6 bases). The CDR3 is made up of 14 amino acids. Trimming removed 1 base at V and 4 bases at J, with 10 bases between. Germline V lookup: CDR1 KGHSH, CDR2 LQKENI.

This clone was observed once. This chain links TRBV11-3 with TRBJ2-1, with D possibly being TRBD2 (6 bases). CDR3 length equals 13 residues. CDR1 SGHNT and CDR2 YENEEA come from the germline V gene. V dropped 2 bases and J dropped 8 bases, with 10 bases sitting between them. The CDR3 DNA is TGTGCCAGCAGCTTACTAGCGCGGGATGAGCAGTTCTTC. Its translation: CASSLLARDEQFF.

V is TRBV6-5 and J is TRBJ2-7; 11 bases map to TRBD2. The CDR3 length is 15 residues. Germline V gene sequence: CDR1 MNHEY, CDR2 SVGAGI. V shed 0 bases, J shed 4 bases, and the junction held 2 bases outside the gene matches. CDR3 residues: CASSYSGLAGYEQYF. CDR3 in DNA: TGTGCCAGCAGTTACTCCGGACTAGCGGGTTACGAGCAGTACTTC.

The chain couples TRBV4-3 to TRBJ2-7; D is unresolved. The V end was cut by 1 base, the J end by 3 bases, with 7 bases between. Germline CDR1 is LGHNA and CDR2 is YSLEER. CDR3 length: 13 residues. CDR3 nucleotides: TGCGCCAGCAGCCAAGGACTTAGCTACGAGCAGTACTTC. Translating it yields CASSQGLSYEQYF.

This rearrangement joins TRBV4-2 to TRBJ2-7; 9 nucleotides agree with TRBD1. Germline V gene sequence: CDR1 LGHNA, CDR2 YNFKEQ. This CDR3 is 16 amino acids long. J gave up 4 bases and V 0 bases, and 7 bases lay outside the gene matches. Here the CDR3 reads CASSQDLGTGRYEQYF. As DNA, the CDR3 is TGTGCCAGCAGCCAAGATCTGGGGACAGGGCGGTACGAGCAGTACTTC.

V and J are TRBV12-2 and TRBJ2-7; the DNA was not used to check the table's D call, TRBD1. TRBV12-2 is deemed a pseudogene. The CDR3 runs 14 residues. Here the CDR3 DNA reads TGTGCAAGTCGGGACAGGGGGCTTCGGGACGAGCAGTACTTC. This codes for CASRDRGLRDEQYF.

This chain links TRBV6-5 with TRBJ1-2, with D possibly matching TRBD1 (6 bases). CDR3 size: 14 residues. The germline V gene has CDR1 MNHEY and CDR2 SVGAGI. V lost 8 bases and J lost 7, with 20 bases in between. The CDR3, as DNA: TGTGCCAGCGCTCCCGACAGGATCCAAGGTGGCTACACCTTC. This sequence encodes CASAPDRIQGGYTF.

The gene calls are TRBV2 and TRBJ2-7; D possibly corresponds to TRBD2 (5 bases). The CDR3 runs 14 residues. CDR1 is SNHLY and CDR2 is FYNNEI in the germline V gene. V lost 3 bases, J lost 5 bases, and 14 bases lay in between. This CDR3 reads CASSEDLVGDEQYF. CDR3 in DNA: TGTGCCAGCAGTGAGGATTTAGTCGGGGACGAGCAGTACTTC.

V gene TRBV10-3 combines with J gene TRBJ2-3, with TRBD1 as a possible D gene (6 bases). The CDR3 is made up of 13 amino acids. Germline CDR1 and CDR2: ENHRY and SYGVKD. V was cut by 6 bases and J by 2 bases, with 9 bases left in between. The CDR3 is CAIRAGDTDTQYF. CDR3 nucleotides: TGTGCCATCAGGGCAGGGGACACAGATACGCAGTATTTT.

The V and J genes are TRBV25-1 and TRBJ2-7; 9 nucleotides align to TRBD1. CDR3 length: 14 residues. V lost 3 bases to trimming and J lost 4 bases; unmatched junction nucleotides: 4. Germline values: CDR1 MGHDK, CDR2 SYGVNS. DNA of the CDR3: TGTGCCAGCAGTGACCCGACAGGGGGGTACGAGCAGTACTTC. Protein product: CASSDPTGGYEQYF.